Presented here are 29 T cell receptor beta chains from one specimen sequenced in a study of long-term antiretroviral therapy in people with HIV. Version v3.0 of the immunoSEQ assay was performed at survey level. Generated by immunoSEQ multiplex PCR, the TCRdb table keeps only in-frame clones and is missing some. This table holds roughly 25,000 clones, around 79% found once. The material was unsorted PBMCs, obtained 1.1 years before starting antiretroviral therapy. These receptors were collected from a woman aged 25-40 years with HIV.

J is TRBJ1-2 and V is TRBV6-5, with 8 bases matching TRBD1. Germline V gene sequence: CDR1 MNHEY, CDR2 SVGAGI. With 7 bases clipped from V and 0 bases from J, the junction kept 4 bases outside the gene matches. The CDR3 totals 14 residues. The CDR3 DNA is TGTGCCAGCACTCGGACAGGGTCTAACTATGGCTACACCTTC. It is translated as CASTRTGSNYGYTF.

The chain combines TRBV28 with TRBJ2-5, with TRBD1 matching 8 bases. V shed 7 bases, J shed 4 bases, and the junction held 11 bases outside the gene matches. Germline CDR1 MDHEN, CDR2 SYDVKM. The CDR3 has 15 residues. CDR3 region: CASTPILQGGETQYF. For the CDR3, the DNA is TGTGCCAGCACCCCGATCCTACAGGGGGGAGAGACCCAGTACTTC.

The chain is built from TRBV15 and TRBJ2-1, with D uncertain. Germline CDR1 LNHNV, CDR2 YYDKDF (reference sequence). Trimming cost V 2 bases and J 5 bases, with 16 bases left between them. The CDR3 has 16 amino acids. CDR3 loop: CATSRNSGSSNNEQFF. The CDR3 DNA reads as TGTGCCACCAGCAGAAACTCAGGATCGTCCAACAATGAGCAGTTCTTC. Drawing the rest from reference TRBV15 and TRBJ2-1, the complete variable domain is DAMVIQNPRYQVTQFGKPVTLSCSQTLNHNVMYWYQQKSSQAPKLLFHYYDKDFNNEADTPDNFQSRRPNTSFCFLDIRSPGLGDTAMYLCATSRNSGSSNNEQFFGPGTRLTVL.

The chain combines TRBV7-2 with TRBJ2-3; D is ambiguous. This CDR3 spans 12 amino acids. Between the trimmed V and J ends, which lost 1 base and 5 bases, there was a span of 4 bases. Germline values: CDR1 SGHTA, CDR2 FQGNSA. The CDR3 DNA is TGTGCCAGCAGCTTAGTCGGAGATACGCAGTATTTT. Its translation is CASSLVGDTQYF. Drawing the rest from reference TRBV7-2 and TRBJ2-3, the complete variable domain is GAGVSQSPSNKVTEKGKDVELRCDPISGHTALYWYRQSLGQGLEFLIYFQGNSAPDKSGLPSDRFSAERTGGSVSTLTIQRTQQEDSAVYLCASSLVGDTQYFGPGTRLTVL.

The chain joins TRBV6-1 to TRBJ1-5; 8 nucleotides align to TRBD1. V trimming: 7 bases; J trimming: 11 bases; junction bases outside the gene matches: 16. In germline, CDR1 is MNHNS, CDR2 SASEGT. The CDR3 spans 15 residues. CDR3 protein: CASKNDRGGLGAQHF. The CDR3 region has the DNA TGTGCCAGCAAGAACGACAGGGGAGGTTTGGGGGCCCAGCATTTT.

The V call is TRBV19, the J call TRBJ2-2; TRBD1 might be the D (6 bases). Germline CDR1 reads LNHDA; CDR2 reads SQIVND (reference sequence). Trimming took 10 bases from V and 1 from J, leaving 19 bases between them. The CDR3 totals 16 residues. In DNA, the CDR3 is TGTGCCACGTATCCATCCCGGGACAAGAACACCGGGGAGCTGTTTTTT. Its translation is CATYPSRDKNTGELFF.

The CDR3 loop is CASRTSGTAYEQYF. CDR3 DNA sequence: TGTGCCAGCAGGACTAGCGGGACCGCCTACGAGCAGTACTTC. This chain uses TRBV6-1 with TRBJ2-7, with 11 bases matching TRBD2. Germline loops: CDR1 MNHNS, CDR2 SASEGT. The CDR3 consists of 14 residues. Unmatched junction bases numbered 3, after V lost 6 bases and J lost 2 bases.

The chain links TRBV5-6 to TRBJ1-5; D uncertain. The CDR3 runs to 15 residues. V lost 0 bases and J lost 5, with 12 bases in between. Germline CDR1 is SGHDT and CDR2 is YYEEEE. This chain's CDR3 is CASSLVSSGDQPQHF. CDR3 sequence (DNA): TGTGCCAGCAGCTTGGTATCTTCCGGGGATCAGCCCCAGCATTTT.

This chain joins TRBV7-6 and TRBJ1-6; 8 bases align to TRBD1. The V gene's germline CDR1 is SGHVS and CDR2 FNYEAQ. The CDR3 loop spans 15 amino acids. V lost 4 bases, J lost 6 bases, and 5 bases stayed unmatched. The CDR3 reads CASSYTGQGNSPLHF. As DNA, the CDR3 is TGTGCCAGCAGCTACACAGGACAGGGTAATTCACCCCTCCACTTT. Combining the CDR3 with reference TRBV7-6 and TRBJ1-6 gives the whole variable domain GAGVSQSPRYKVTKRGQDVALRCDPISGHVSLYWYRQALGQGPEFLTYFNYEAQQDKSGLPNDRFSAERPEGSISTLTIQRTEQRDSAMYRCASSYTGQGNSPLHFGNGTRLTVT.

Here the CDR3 reads CASSLMTGSYNEQFF. CDR3 in DNA: TGTGCCAGCAGCTTAATGACGGGTTCCTACAATGAGCAGTTCTTC. The rearrangement joins TRBV11-2 to TRBJ2-1, with D uncertain. The germline V gene has CDR1 SGHAT and CDR2 FQNNGV. Trimming removed 2 bases at V and 1 base at J, with 9 bases between. The CDR3 extends over 15 amino acids. Drawing the rest from reference TRBV11-2 and TRBJ2-1, the complete variable domain is EAGVAQSPRYKIIEKRQSVAFWCNPISGHATLYWYQQILGQGPKLLIQFQNNGVVDDSQLPKDRFSAERLKGVDSTLKIQPAKLEDSAVYLCASSLMTGSYNEQFFGPGTRLTVL.

Concerning this clone: The CDR3 end shows no conserved phenylalanine or tryptophan, and so a read error is likely. No DNA is shown, since the ends of the CDR3 on it are uncertain; the CDR3 is the one TCRdb lists. The chain combines TRBV29-1 with TRBJ1-2; the table calls TRBD1, which could not be checked here. Per germline, CDR1 SQVTM and CDR2 ANQGSEA. The CDR3 is 12 residues long, counting both termini. CDR3 loop: CSAEKQGQLSTR.

The V call is TRBV11-2, the J call TRBJ2-7, with 11 nucleotides matching TRBD1. V trimming: 4 bases; J trimming: 5 bases; junction bases outside the gene matches: 10. The CDR3 runs 16 residues. Germline V gene sequence: CDR1 SGHAT, CDR2 FQNNGV. For the CDR3, the DNA is TGTGCCAGCAGCTCTTATCTTGGGACAGGGGGGAACGAGCAGTACGTC. Encoded protein: CASSSYLGTGGNEQYV.

The J gene is TRBJ2-3, the V gene TRBV15; D remains unclear. The CDR3 spans 13 residues. Trimming took off 1 base at V and 6 bases at J, with 8 bases between the two ends. Germline lookup yields CDR1 LNHNV and CDR2 YYDKDF (reference sequence). CDR3 protein: CATSRAIPDTQYF. As DNA, the CDR3 is TGTGCCACCAGCAGAGCTATCCCGGATACGCAGTATTTT.

The gene calls are TRBV5-1 and TRBJ2-5; 13 positions agree with TRBD2. Germline lookup yields CDR1 SGHRS and CDR2 YFSETQ. Trimming cost V 0 bases and J 1 base; bases outside gene matches: 3. The CDR3 length is 17 residues. The CDR3 coding sequence is TGCGCCAGCAGCTTGGCCGGACTAGCGGGGGCCCAAGAGACCCAGTACTTC. Its translation: CASSLAGLAGAQETQYF.

This chain connects TRBV5-8 to TRBJ2-3; 8 positions match TRBD1. The germline V gene has CDR1 SGHTS and CDR2 YDEGEE. V gave up 6 bases and J gave up 4 bases; unmatched junction bases: 13. This CDR3 is 16 amino acids long. The CDR3 coding sequence is TGTGCCAGCATCGAGGTGGGACAGGCCATTCCAGATACGCAGTATTTT. Protein: CASIEVGQAIPDTQYF.

This chain connects TRBV6-1 to TRBJ2-5; no clear D. CDR3 length: 14 residues. Germline loops: CDR1 MNHNS, CDR2 SASEGT. Trimming stripped 3 bases from V and 6 bases from J, with 14 bases between. The CDR3 is CASSDRAVRKTQYF. DNA for the CDR3: TGTGCCAGCAGTGATAGGGCAGTTAGGAAGACCCAGTACTTC.

The rearrangement links TRBV30 to TRBJ2-1; TRBD2 matches at 12 bases. This CDR3 contains 16 residues. The germline gives CDR1 GTSNPN, CDR2 SVGIG (reference sequence). With V trimmed by 2 bases and J by 8 bases, 10 bases remained unmatched. This chain's CDR3 is CAWSPRTSGVFDEQFF. In DNA, the CDR3 is TGTGCCTGGAGTCCACGGACTAGCGGGGTATTCGATGAGCAGTTCTTC. Using reference TRBV30 and TRBJ2-1 for the parts outside the CDR3, the full variable domain is SQTIHQWPATLVQPVGSPLSLECTVEGTSNPNLYWYRQAAGRGLQLLFYSVGIGQISSEVPQNLSASRPQDRQFILSSKKLLLSDSGFYLCAWSPRTSGVFDEQFFGPGTRLTVL.

J is TRBJ2-7 and V is TRBV27; D call uncertain. Germline lookup yields CDR1 MNHEY and CDR2 SMNVEV (reference sequence). The germline V and J ends were trimmed by 6 bases and 4 bases, with 7 bases remaining between them. This CDR3 spans 11 amino acids. CDR3 region: CASRNRYEQYF. The CDR3 nucleotides read TGTGCCAGCAGAAACCGATACGAGCAGTACTTC.

The DNA of the CDR3 is TGTGCCAGCTCACCAAAAGATGGACAGGGTGTTAGCTACACCTTC. Encoded protein: CASSPKDGQGVSYTF. The chain couples TRBV18 to TRBJ1-2; TRBD1 matches 8 bases. CDR1 is KGHSH, CDR2 LQKENI, per germline. The CDR3 has 15 residues. V dropped 2 bases and J dropped 9; count of bases not matched to a gene: 11.

This clone was picked up a small number of times. This chain uses TRBV6-1 with TRBJ2-7; D possibly uses TRBD1 or TRBD2 (6 bases each). The CDR3 is 11 residues long. The germline V gene encodes CDR1 MNHNS and CDR2 SASEGT. Trimming left V 7 bases short and J 6 bases short, with 10 bases between. Written as DNA, the CDR3 is TGTGCCAGCATCGAGGGGGGCGAGCAGTACGTC. Amino acids: CASIEGGEQYV.

The chain joins TRBV5-6 to TRBJ1-4; a weak D match, TRBD1 (6 bases). Germline V gives CDR1 SGHDT, CDR2 YYEEEE. Trimming removed 4 bases from V and 8 bases from J, with 18 bases in between. The CDR3 totals 15 residues. The CDR3 coding sequence is TGTGCCAGCAGCATGGGGGCGAGTCGTGGGGAAAAACTGTTTTTT. This translates into CASSMGASRGEKLFF. Based on the CDR3 plus reference TRBV5-6 and TRBJ1-4, the full variable domain is DAGVTQSPTHLIKTRGQQVTLRCSPKSGHDTVSWYQQALGQGPQFIFQYYEEEERQRGNFPDRFSGHQFPNYSSELNVNALLLGDSALYLCASSMGASRGEKLFFGSGTQLSVL.

V and J are TRBV27 and TRBJ1-2; no clear D gene. Germline V lookup: CDR1 MNHEY, CDR2 SMNVEV (reference sequence). V shed 3 bases and J shed 1 base, with 12 bases lying between them. The CDR3 consists of 15 residues. The CDR3 here is CASSFRAGDNYGYTF. The CDR3, as DNA: TGTGCCAGCAGTTTTCGAGCGGGAGATAACTATGGCTACACCTTC.

The chain joins TRBV21-1 to TRBJ1-6. TRBV21-1 is annotated as a pseudogene. This CDR3 has 10 amino acids. The CDR3 coding sequence is TGTGCCAGCAGCCTCCCCCCCCTCCACTTT. Translation: CASSLPPLHF.

The chain couples TRBV5-1 to TRBJ2-5, with TRBD2 as a possible D gene (5 bases). CDR3 length equals 15 residues. The germline CDR1 and CDR2 sequences are SGHRS and YFSETQ. V shed 0 bases and J shed 5 bases, with 14 bases lying between them. CDR3 coding DNA: TGCGCCAGCAGCTTGGGTATCGGGGAAGGGGAGACCCAGTACTTC. This sequence encodes CASSLGIGEGETQYF.

The chain uses TRBV6-5 and TRBJ2-5, with D perhaps TRBD1 (5 bases). Germline CDR1 is MNHEY and CDR2 is SVGAGI. The CDR3 spans 13 residues. The V and J ends lost 6 bases and 5 bases respectively, with 13 bases between them. CDR3: CASSRPGHETQYF. As DNA, the CDR3 is TGTGCCAGCAGCCGCCCAGGGCACGAGACCCAGTACTTC.

The chain links TRBV5-1 to TRBJ2-5; 7 bases are a match to TRBD1. J was trimmed by 2 bases and V by 2 bases; bases with no gene match: 9. This CDR3 comprises 16 residues. Germline CDR1 SGHRS, CDR2 YFSETQ. CDR3 region: CASSLQGTHPQETQYF. The CDR3 DNA reads TGCGCCAGCAGCTTACAGGGGACCCATCCACAAGAGACCCAGTACTTC.

The rearrangement joins TRBV6-1 to TRBJ2-7; no definite D call. V was trimmed by 5 bases and J by 7 bases, leaving 15 bases between them. The germline CDR1 and CDR2 sequences are MNHNS and SASEGT. CDR3 length: 13 residues. This CDR3 reads CASSPSGPEEQYV. CDR3 nucleotides: TGTGCCAGCAGTCCTTCCGGGCCGGAGGAGCAGTACGTC.

The chain joins TRBV7-8 to TRBJ2-7; 10 bases are shared with TRBD2. Germline assignment: CDR1 SGHVS and CDR2 FQNEAQ. This CDR3 comprises 15 residues. V was clipped by 1 base and J by 4 bases; unmatched bases: 4. The CDR3 nucleotides read TGTGCCAGCAGCTTAGATCCAGCGGGGGGGTACGAGCAGTACGTC. Protein sequence: CASSLDPAGGYEQYV.

The gene calls are TRBV5-1 and TRBJ1-5, with unresolved D. There are 17 residues in the CDR3. Looked up from germline, CDR1 is SGHRS and CDR2 is YFSETQ. Trimming left V 2 bases short and J 0 bases short, with 15 bases between. The chain's CDR3 is CASSFAISKDSNQPQHF. In DNA form, the CDR3 reads TGCGCCAGCAGCTTCGCAATATCAAAGGATAGCAATCAGCCCCAGCATTTT.